This T cell receptor (beta chain) was obtained from a study of graft-versus-host responses after intestinal transplantation. The germline V gene encodes CDR1 SGHAT and CDR2 FQNNGV. The CDR3 has 13 residues. Trimming took off 1 base at V and 8 bases at J, with 9 bases between the two ends. For this clone: Its antigen is not identified.

The method was immunoSEQ multiplex PCR; TCRdb's version includes in-frame clones alone and lacks a portion of them. The data hold about 21,000 clones, with roughly 70% observed a single time. Tissue processing of the graft released intraepithelial and lamina propria lymphocytes from it. The study, taken as a whole, reports: Recipient marrow showed GvH clones, some seen first in ileum or blood.

This specimen was ileum tissue, taken about 20 days after intestinal transplant. The rearrangement uses TRBV11-2 and TRBJ2-1; a weak D match, TRBD2 (5 bases). The sequence was collected from a human patient who received an intestinal transplant, so some T cells may come from the graft donor. The CDR3 DNA sequence: TGTGCCAGCAGCTTAGCTAGCTGGGATGAGCAGTTCTTC. This encodes CASSLASWDEQFF.